Following are 30 T cell receptor beta chains from one sample sequenced in a study of shared clonotypes between healthy human individuals (dated by TCRdb to 2020 to 2022). Receptor libraries were prepared by the immunoSEQ multiplex PCR assay. This immuneACCESS table, as held by TCRdb, lists in-frame sequences with V and J called but not all clones. Of the missing ones, under half trace to an unresolved V gene in checked studies; the others have no known cause. The sample table contains roughly 720,000 clones; only one count was recorded for 90% of them. The ten largest clones take up 34% of the sample. Sequenced sample: memory CD8+ T cells from PBMCs. The intended sense of this specimen's cell subset or site label: CD45RO+ cells pooled with CCR7-negative TemRA cells. The receptors shown here come from a man aged 18 to 30 in good health. Some clones in this sample may be carry-over from other donors' samples.

Of note for this clone: The sample carries other DNA sequences with the same CDR3. The chain employs TRBV11-2 and TRBJ2-7; no reliable D call. This CDR3 comprises 13 residues. Trimming shortened V by 3 bases and J by 4 bases, and 10 bases separated the two germline ends. Germline V gene data show CDR1 as SGHAT and CDR2 as FQNNGV. CDR3 region: CASSLAPSYEQYF. In nucleotides, the CDR3 is TGTGCCAGCAGCTTGGCACCGAGTTACGAGCAGTACTTC.

The chain combines TRBV14 with TRBJ2-1; TRBD2 is a possible D gene (5 bases). The CDR3 sequence is 17 residues long. The ends were cut back, 4 bases at V and 8 bases at J, with 24 bases in the middle. Germline assignment: CDR1 SGHDN and CDR2 FVKESK. CDR3 protein: CASSLTHHGVSQYEQFF. The CDR3 DNA sequence: TGTGCCAGCAGCCTGACCCATCACGGGGTATCACAGTATGAGCAGTTCTTC.

The chain employs TRBV7-9 and TRBJ1-2; D remains ambiguous. Germline CDR1 reads SEHNR; CDR2 reads FQNEAQ (reference sequence). This CDR3 is built from 17 residues. Trimming took off 5 bases at V and 2 bases at J, with 21 bases between the two ends. The CDR3 here is CASSRPPGRAQNYGYTF. DNA of the CDR3: TGTGCCAGCAGCCGTCCCCCCGGAAGGGCGCAAAACTATGGCTACACCTTC.

Concerning this clone itself: Additional DNA sequences in this sample encode the identical CDR3. CDR3 loop: CAISESGGNEQFF. CDR3 DNA sequence: TGTGCCATCAGTGAGTCAGGAGGGAATGAGCAGTTCTTC. The chain has TRBV10-3 and TRBJ2-1; tentatively, D is TRBD2 (6 bases). The germline CDR1 and CDR2 sequences are ENHRY and SYGVKD. V gave up 0 bases and J gave up 7 bases, with 7 bases separating them. The CDR3 is 13 residues long.

The V and J genes are TRBV28 and TRBJ2-7; weak D call: TRBD1 (6 bases). The CDR3 is 15 residues long. Germline CDR1 reads MDHEN; CDR2 reads SYDVKM. The V and J ends lost 2 bases and 2 bases respectively, with 13 bases between them. The chain's CDR3 is CASSLMTGGPYEQYF. In DNA, the CDR3 is TGTGCCAGCAGTTTAATGACAGGTGGGCCCTACGAGCAGTACTTC.

This clone has only one observation. This chain links TRBV23-1 with TRBJ2-2; D might be TRBD1 (5 bases). TRBV23-1 is known as an ORF, though its function is uncertain. The CDR3 loop spans 19 amino acids. Trimming took off 0 bases at V and 1 base at J, with 18 bases between the two ends. CDR3 region: CASSQSGLKVTENTGELFF. The CDR3 coding sequence is TGCGCCAGCAGTCAATCGGGGCTGAAGGTGACAGAGAACACCGGGGAGCTGTTTTTT.

Only a few counts were recorded for this clone. This rearrangement joins TRBV30 to TRBJ1-1, with a weak D call TRBD1 (5 bases). The V end was cut by 0 bases, the J end by 1 base, with 6 bases between. CDR3 length: 13 residues. Germline values: CDR1 GTSNPN, CDR2 SVGIG (reference sequence). CDR3 loop: CAWSVDRNTEAFF. The CDR3 region has the DNA TGTGCCTGGAGTGTAGACAGGAACACTGAAGCTTTCTTT.

J is TRBJ2-3 and V is TRBV11-2; unclear D gene. CDR1 and CDR2 (germline): SGHAT, FQNNGV. Trimming shortened V by 0 bases and J by 4 bases, and 11 bases separated the two germline ends. This CDR3 region has 15 residues. The CDR3 coding sequence is TGTGCCAGCAGCTTAGAAATTCGGCATCCAGATACGCAGTATTTT. This codes for CASSLEIRHPDTQYF.

This chain links TRBV7-9 with TRBJ2-7; TRBD2 agrees at 7 bases. Germline CDR1 SEHNR, CDR2 FQNEAQ (reference sequence). Trimming took 9 bases from V and 11 from J; bases not matched to a gene: 13. This CDR3 comprises 12 residues. CDR3 sequence reads: CASAGGFRGKYF. In DNA, the CDR3 is TGTGCCAGTGCCGGGGGGTTTAGGGGAAAGTACTTC.

J is TRBJ1-2 and V is TRBV12-5; no definite D call. This CDR3 is 14 amino acids long. V lost 3 bases to trimming and J lost 2 bases, with 10 bases between them. Germline CDR1 and CDR2: LGHNT and FRNRAP. The CDR3: CASGFFPGNYGYTF. The CDR3 DNA reads as TGTGCTAGTGGTTTTTTCCCAGGAAACTATGGCTACACCTTC.

This rearrangement joins TRBV9 to TRBJ2-2; D ambiguous. Trimming stripped 0 bases from V and 6 bases from J, with 6 bases between. This CDR3 is 13 amino acids long. Germline V CDR1 and CDR2: SGDLS, YYNGEE. CDR3 sequence: CASSVDLAGELFF. In DNA form, the CDR3 reads TGTGCCAGCAGCGTAGACCTGGCCGGGGAGCTGTTTTTT.

The rearrangement uses TRBV18 and TRBJ1-1; D gene unclear. Trimming stripped 2 bases from V and 1 base from J, with 5 bases between. This CDR3 comprises 13 residues. CDR1 is KGHSH and CDR2 is LQKENI in the germline V gene. CDR3 loop: CASSPEENTEAFF. The DNA for the CDR3 is TGTGCCAGCTCACCAGAGGAGAACACTGAAGCTTTCTTT.

The chain is built from TRBV29-1 and TRBJ2-5, with 12 positions matching TRBD1. The DNA end is a closer match to TRBJ2-7, so the J assignment may be wrong. This CDR3 comprises 14 residues. Germline CDR1 SQVTM, CDR2 ANQGSEA. The CDR3 reads CSVTGTGGQNEQYF. The CDR3 region has the DNA TGCAGCGTTACTGGGACAGGGGGCCAAAACGAGCAGTACTTC.

V usage is TRBV28 and J usage is TRBJ2-7; 7 bases are a match to TRBD1. The CDR3 loop spans 16 amino acids. CDR1 is MDHEN, CDR2 SYDVKM, per germline. The V and J ends lost 6 bases and 4 bases, in that order; junction bases with no gene match: 15. Here the CDR3 DNA reads TGTGCCAGCAGCCTAGCACCCTCAGGACAGGAGTACGAGCAGTACTTC. This codes for CASSLAPSGQEYEQYF.

This chain uses TRBV28 with TRBJ1-3; TRBD1 matches 7 bases. This CDR3 has 16 amino acids. V trimming: 5 bases; J trimming: 3 bases; junction bases outside the gene matches: 10. Per germline, CDR1 MDHEN and CDR2 SYDVKM. CDR3 region: CASSPLDRLYGNTIYF. CDR3 sequence (DNA): TGTGCCAGCAGTCCTCTGGACAGGCTTTATGGAAACACCATATATTTT.

This sequence joins TRBV27 and TRBJ2-7; 10 bases fit TRBD1. V was pared by 0 bases and J by 6 bases, with 8 bases of the junction left unmatched. The CDR3 loop spans 16 amino acids. CDR1 and CDR2 from the germline V gene are MNHEY and SMNVEV (reference sequence). In DNA, the CDR3 is TGTGCCAGCAGTTTATCGACCGGGACAGGGGCCCCCGAGCAGTACTTC. Translation: CASSLSTGTGAPEQYF.

The chain couples TRBV19 to TRBJ2-3; D is ambiguous. Germline values: CDR1 LNHDA, CDR2 SQIVND (reference sequence). The ends were cut back, 5 bases at V and 1 base at J, with 7 bases in the middle. The CDR3 extends over 13 amino acids. CDR3 DNA: TGTGCCAGTAGTTGGCAGGGCACAGATACGCAGTATTTT. Encoded protein: CASSWQGTDTQYF.

Of note for this clone: Its ends do not fully match the called genes, so a read error is possible. This chain uses TRBV7-2 with TRBJ1-5; D might be TRBD1 (5 bases). Germline V CDR1 and CDR2: SGHTA, FQGNSA. The CDR3 loop spans 15 amino acids. The CDR3 bases are TGTGCCAGCAGCACTTCGGGGGGTTTGAATCTGCCCCAGCATTTT. Translating gives CASSTSGGLNLPQHF.

This clone is a singleton in its sample. This chain uses TRBV6-5 with TRBJ2-3; D remains unclear. The CDR3 runs to 14 residues. The V and J ends lost 2 bases and 4 bases respectively, with 10 bases between them. Germline V CDR1 and CDR2: MNHEY, SVGAGI. The CDR3 sequence: CASSYNVEADTQYF. In DNA, the CDR3 is TGTGCCAGCAGTTACAACGTAGAGGCAGATACGCAGTATTTT.

This clone was seen only once. The chain combines TRBV27 with TRBJ1-4; D gene unclear. Germline loops: CDR1 MNHEY, CDR2 SMNVEV (reference sequence). V dropped 2 bases and J dropped 7 bases, with 11 bases sitting between them. CDR3 length: 14 amino acids. The CDR3 reads CASSLNPSGEKLFF. The CDR3 DNA reads TGTGCCAGCAGTTTAAATCCAAGTGGTGAAAAACTGTTTTTT.

The table lists this clone with a count of one. V is TRBV5-6 and J is TRBJ2-7; maybe TRBD1 (5 bases). Trimming stripped 3 bases from V and 0 bases from J, with 10 bases between. Germline assignment: CDR1 SGHDT and CDR2 YYEEEE. The CDR3 consists of 14 residues. The chain's CDR3 is CASSSPGFSYEQYF. CDR3 coding DNA: TGTGCCAGCAGCTCACCAGGGTTCTCCTACGAGCAGTACTTC.

V gene TRBV9 combines with J gene TRBJ2-1; 7 bases match TRBD2. The CDR3 is made up of 18 amino acids. With V trimmed by 3 bases and J by 0 bases, 12 bases remained unmatched. CDR1 is SGDLS, CDR2 YYNGEE, per germline. The CDR3 loop reads CASSASGTATISYNEQFF. The CDR3 DNA is TGTGCCAGCAGCGCAAGCGGGACGGCCACTATCTCCTACAATGAGCAGTTCTTC.

The chain couples TRBV14 to TRBJ2-1; 16 positions agree with TRBD2. There are 19 residues in the CDR3. Losses at the gene ends were 4 bases for V and 2 bases for J; bases not matched to a gene: 8. The germline gives CDR1 SGHDN, CDR2 FVKESK. In DNA, the CDR3 is TGTGCCAGCAGCCTCGGGACTAGCGGGAGGGCTTGGGCCTACAATGAGCAGTTCTTC. Its translation is CASSLGTSGRAWAYNEQFF.

This rearrangement joins TRBV6-1 to TRBJ1-1; D call uncertain. The CDR3 is 14 amino acids. Trimming cost V 3 bases and J 1 base, with 9 bases left between them. Germline values: CDR1 MNHNS, CDR2 SASEGT. The CDR3 DNA sequence: TGTGCCAGCAGTGAGACGGGCAAGAACACTGAAGCTTTCTTT. This encodes CASSETGKNTEAFF.

The rearrangement joins TRBV4-3 to TRBJ2-1, with 7 bases fitting TRBD1. The CDR3 spans 17 residues. Germline V gene lookup returns CDR1 LGHNA and CDR2 YSLEER. The V gene end was trimmed by 0 bases and the J gene end by 0 bases; junction bases not matched to a gene: 5. CDR3 sequence (DNA): TGCGCCAGCAGCCAAGAACCCAGGGGGAGCTCCTACAATGAGCAGTTCTTC. This codes for CASSQEPRGSSYNEQFF.

The chain is built from TRBV5-1 and TRBJ2-7; D not certain. V lost 4 bases to trimming and J lost 4 bases, with 12 bases between them. Germline-derived CDR1 and CDR2 are SGHRS and YFSETQ. This CDR3 spans 13 amino acids. The CDR3 sequence: CASSNSPLYEQYF. CDR3 DNA sequence: TGCGCCAGCAGCAACAGCCCCCTATACGAGCAGTACTTC.

The chain combines TRBV6-1 with TRBJ2-1; 13 bases line up with TRBD2. Germline V gives CDR1 MNHNS, CDR2 SASEGT. The trim removed 3 bases at V and 10 bases at J, leaving 9 bases unmatched. The CDR3 is made up of 16 amino acids. DNA of the CDR3: TGTGCCAGCAGTGACCCCCGGACTAGCGGGAGAGGCGAGCAGTTCTTC. Translation: CASSDPRTSGRGEQFF.

The V call is TRBV10-3, the J call TRBJ1-2; D unclear. V was clipped by 3 bases and J by 6 bases, with 23 bases between them. Germline V gene lookup returns CDR1 ENHRY and CDR2 SYGVKD. The CDR3 sequence is 17 residues long. The CDR3 loop is CAISDGFMDDLGNGYTF. The CDR3 DNA follows: TGTGCCATCAGTGACGGGTTTATGGACGATTTAGGGAATGGCTACACCTTC.

CDR3 sequence reads: CASSLGPPGEQYF. Here the CDR3 DNA reads TGTGCCAGCAGTCTGGGACCGCCGGGCGAGCAGTACTTC. The rearrangement joins TRBV27 to TRBJ2-7; D tentatively reads TRBD1 or TRBD2 (5 bases each). The CDR3 runs 13 residues. The germline CDR1 and CDR2 sequences are MNHEY and SMNVEV (reference sequence). Trimming shortened V by 5 bases and J by 6 bases, and 14 bases separated the two germline ends.

The CDR3 loop reads CASSLRQGAVEQYF. CDR3 nucleotide sequence: TGTGCCAGCAGTTTACGACAGGGGGCGGTCGAGCAGTACTTC. The rearrangement uses TRBV27 and TRBJ2-7, with 10 bases fitting TRBD1. The CDR3 extends over 14 amino acids. J lost 6 bases, V lost 2 bases, and 4 bases had no gene match. Germline CDR1 reads MNHEY; CDR2 reads SMNVEV (reference sequence).